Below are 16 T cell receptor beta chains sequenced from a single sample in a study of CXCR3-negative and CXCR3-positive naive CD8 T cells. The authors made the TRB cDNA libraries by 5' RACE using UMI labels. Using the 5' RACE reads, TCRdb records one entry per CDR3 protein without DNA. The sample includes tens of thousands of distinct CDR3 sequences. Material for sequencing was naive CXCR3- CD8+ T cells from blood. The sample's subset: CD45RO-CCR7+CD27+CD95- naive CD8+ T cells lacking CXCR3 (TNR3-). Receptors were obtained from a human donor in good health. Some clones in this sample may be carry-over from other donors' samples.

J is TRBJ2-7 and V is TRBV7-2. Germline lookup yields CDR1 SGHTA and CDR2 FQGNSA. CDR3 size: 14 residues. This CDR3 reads CASSLDGSYYEQYF.

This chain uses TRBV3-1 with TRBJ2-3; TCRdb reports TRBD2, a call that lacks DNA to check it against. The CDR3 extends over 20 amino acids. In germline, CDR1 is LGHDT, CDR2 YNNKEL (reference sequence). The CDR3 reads CASSQDTAVAGGRFADTQYF.

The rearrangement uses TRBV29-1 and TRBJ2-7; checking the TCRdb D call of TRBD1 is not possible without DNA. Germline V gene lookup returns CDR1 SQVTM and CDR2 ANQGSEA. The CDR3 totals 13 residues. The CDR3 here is CSVSSPSAYEQYF.

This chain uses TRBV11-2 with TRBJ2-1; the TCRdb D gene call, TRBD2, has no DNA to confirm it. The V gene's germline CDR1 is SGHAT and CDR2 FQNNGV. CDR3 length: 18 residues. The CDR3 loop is CASSLVASGGAIGNEQFF.

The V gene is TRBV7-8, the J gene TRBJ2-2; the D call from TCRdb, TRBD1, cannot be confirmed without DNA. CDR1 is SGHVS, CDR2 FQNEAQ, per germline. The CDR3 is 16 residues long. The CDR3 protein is CASSTHDSRGTGELFF. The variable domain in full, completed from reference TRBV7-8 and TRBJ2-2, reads GAGVSQSPRYKVAKRGQDVALRCDPISGHVSLFWYQQALGQGPEFLTYFQNEAQLDKSGLPSDRFFAERPEGSVSTLKIQRTQQEDSAVYLCASSTHDSRGTGELFFGEGSRLTVL.

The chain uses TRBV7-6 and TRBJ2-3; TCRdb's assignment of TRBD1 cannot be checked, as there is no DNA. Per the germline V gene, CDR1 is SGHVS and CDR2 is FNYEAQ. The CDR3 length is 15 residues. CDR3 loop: CASSIAGAVTDTQYF.

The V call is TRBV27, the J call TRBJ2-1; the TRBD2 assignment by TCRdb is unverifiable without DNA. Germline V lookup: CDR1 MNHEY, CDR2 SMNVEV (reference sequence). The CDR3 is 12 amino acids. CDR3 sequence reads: CASSLSGGAQFF.

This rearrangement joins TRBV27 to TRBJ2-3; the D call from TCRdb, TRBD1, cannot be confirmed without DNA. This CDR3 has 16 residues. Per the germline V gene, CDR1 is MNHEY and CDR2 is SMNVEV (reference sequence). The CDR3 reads CASSLFPPGSTDTQYF.

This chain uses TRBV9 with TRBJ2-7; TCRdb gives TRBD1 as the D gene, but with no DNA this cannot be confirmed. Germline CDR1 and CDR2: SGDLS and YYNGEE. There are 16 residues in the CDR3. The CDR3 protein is CASSVAPGTKIYEQYF. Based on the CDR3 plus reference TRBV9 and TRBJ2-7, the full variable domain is DSGVTQTPKHLITATGQRVTLRCSPRSGDLSVYWYQQSLDQGLQFLIQYYNGEERAKGNILERFSAQQFPDLHSELNLSSLELGDSALYFCASSVAPGTKIYEQYFGPGTRLTVT.

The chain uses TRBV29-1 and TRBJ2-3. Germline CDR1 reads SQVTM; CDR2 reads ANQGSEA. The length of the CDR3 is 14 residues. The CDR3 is CSVEPGINTDTQYF.

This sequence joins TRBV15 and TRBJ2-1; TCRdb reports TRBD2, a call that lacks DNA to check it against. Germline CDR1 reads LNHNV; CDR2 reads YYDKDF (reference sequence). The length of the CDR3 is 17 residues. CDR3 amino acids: CATHPGVAGSVSDEQFF.

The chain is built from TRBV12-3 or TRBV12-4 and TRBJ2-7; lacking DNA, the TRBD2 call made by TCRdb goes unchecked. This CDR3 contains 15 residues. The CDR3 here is CASSKLRGPSYEQYF.

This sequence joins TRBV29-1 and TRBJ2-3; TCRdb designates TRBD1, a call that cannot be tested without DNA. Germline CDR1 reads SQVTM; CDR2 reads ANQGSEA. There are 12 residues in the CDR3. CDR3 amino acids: CSAQTGSDTQYF.

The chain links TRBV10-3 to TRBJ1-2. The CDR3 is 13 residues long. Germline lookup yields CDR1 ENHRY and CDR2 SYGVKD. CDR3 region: CAISEIGGYGYTF.

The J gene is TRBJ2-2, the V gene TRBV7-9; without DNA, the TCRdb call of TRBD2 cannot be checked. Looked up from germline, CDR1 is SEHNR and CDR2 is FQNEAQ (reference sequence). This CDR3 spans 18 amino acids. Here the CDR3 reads CASSFSIPGLAGSGELFF. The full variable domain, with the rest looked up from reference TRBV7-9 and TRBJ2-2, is DTGVSQNPRHKITKRGQNVTFRCDPISEHNRLYWYRQTLGQGPEFLTYFQNEAQLEKSRLLSDRFSAERPKGSFSTLEIQRTEQGDSAMYLCASSFSIPGLAGSGELFFGEGSRLTVL.

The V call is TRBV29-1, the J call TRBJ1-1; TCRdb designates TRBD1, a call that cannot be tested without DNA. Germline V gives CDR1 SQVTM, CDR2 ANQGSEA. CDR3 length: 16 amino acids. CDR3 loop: CSVESQGRHLNTEAFF.